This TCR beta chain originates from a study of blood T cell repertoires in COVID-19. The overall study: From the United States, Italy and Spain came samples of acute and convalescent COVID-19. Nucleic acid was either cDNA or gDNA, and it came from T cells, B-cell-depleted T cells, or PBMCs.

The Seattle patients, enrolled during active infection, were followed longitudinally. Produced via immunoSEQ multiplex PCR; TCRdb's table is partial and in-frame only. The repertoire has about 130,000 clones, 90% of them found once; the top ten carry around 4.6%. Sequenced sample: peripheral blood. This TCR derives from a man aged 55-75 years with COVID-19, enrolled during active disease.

CDR3 loop: CASSEDGRFYEQYF. In DNA form, the CDR3 reads TGTGCCAGCAGTGAAGATGGCAGGTTCTACGAGCAGTACTTC. This rearrangement joins TRBV6-1 to TRBJ2-7; D unresolved. V dropped 1 base and J dropped 3 bases, with 10 bases sitting between them. The CDR3 runs 14 residues. The germline CDR1 and CDR2 sequences are MNHNS and SASEGT.